The sequence of this T cell receptor (beta chain) was determined in a study of tumor-infiltrating lymphocytes in localized non-small cell lung cancer. Study conclusions and caveats: Only some patients had TCR sequencing, depending on available tissue. Tumor T-cell fraction from TCR sequencing was not associated with recurrence-free survival (p = 0.61). Immunotypes IM1 and IM2 had similar TCR-derived T-cell fractions.

This clone was counted a few times. Its cognate antigen is unknown. Germline lookup yields CDR1 SEHNR and CDR2 FQNEAQ (reference sequence). The CDR3 length is 14 residues. V lost 3 bases to trimming and J lost 7 bases, with 12 bases between them. Only in-frame clones appear in the TCRdb table, and some are missing; sequencing was by immunoSEQ multiplex PCR. The table has some 5,100 clones, about four fifths seen once; the top ten hold roughly 10%. Material for sequencing was lung tumor tissue. The source is a human donor with non-small cell lung cancer. This chain joins TRBV7-9 and TRBJ1-4; TRBD1 might be the D (5 bases). The CDR3 loop reads CASSLRGAGEKLFF. The CDR3 DNA reads TGTGCCAGCAGCTTGAGGGGCGCGGGTGAAAAACTGTTTTTT.